The source of this T cell receptor (beta chain) is a study of cytomegalovirus exposure and HLA in healthy donors. Study-wide findings and caveats: Previously analyzed data showed that most TCR beta V segments were productive at a frequency of about 87% or about 30%.

The CDR3 sequence is 19 residues long. V lost 0 bases and J lost 3, with 22 bases in between. Germline loops: CDR1 LGHNA, CDR2 YNFKEQ. This clone was seen a handful of times. Its antigen is undetermined. Primers: 60 Vbeta forward and 13 Jbeta reverse. The data were produced by immunoSEQ multiplex PCR, yet TCRdb's version contains in-frame clones alone and is incomplete. The data show fewer than 200,000 clones, with about two thirds seen just once and 4% to 5.5% held by the top ten. Though probably carrying unrecorded immune exposures, donors were nominally healthy at sampling. The chain links TRBV4-2 to TRBJ2-3; possible D gene TRBD2, 7 bases. The source is a woman aged 18-29 years in good health and CMV-seropositive. Sequenced: PBMCs. The CDR3 loop reads CASSQEGVAGPRGTDTQYF. CDR3 in DNA: TGTGCCAGCAGCCAAGAGGGGGTAGCGGGCCCTAGGGGGACAGATACGCAGTATTTT.